Below are 18 T cell receptor beta chains sequenced from a single sample in a study of T-cell memory formation after mild COVID-19. TCRdb ran MiXCR on the 5' RACE reads and lists one entry per CDR3 protein. This table holds approximately 340,000 distinct CDR3 sequences, 10% to 15% found once. The sequenced sample consisted of PBMCs or a T cell subset sorted from them (not recorded which). The receptors derive from a man younger than 35 who had mild COVID-19 (a few samples of this study predate the infection). Cell type and time point are not known.

This clonotype was detected only a few times. The chain has TRBV9 and TRBJ2-5, with 10 bases that match TRBD2. There are 17 residues in the CDR3. Germline V lookup: CDR1 SGDLS, CDR2 YYNGEE. V shed 3 bases and J 5 bases; nucleotides not matched to a gene: 13. The CDR3 loop is CASSGPGASGGIETQYF. The CDR3 DNA reads as TGTGCCAGCAGCGGCCCTGGGGCTAGCGGGGGTATCGAGACCCAGTACTTC.

The chain combines TRBV10-3 with TRBJ2-1; D is possibly TRBD2 (6 bases). CDR3 length: 12 residues. Germline CDR1 reads ENHRY; CDR2 reads SYGVKD. V was clipped by 7 bases and J by 5 bases, with 9 bases between them. The CDR3 region is CAINSGDNEQFF. As DNA, the CDR3 is TGTGCCATCAATTCGGGAGACAATGAGCAGTTCTTC.

The V and J genes are TRBV12-5 and TRBJ1-5; 10 positions agree with TRBD1. Germline lookup yields CDR1 LGHNT and CDR2 FRNRAP. V lost 6 bases and J lost 5; bases outside the gene matches: 4. This CDR3 is 14 amino acids long. The CDR3 reads CASGEGTGDQPQHF. CDR3 sequence (DNA): TGTGCTAGTGGGGAGGGGACAGGGGATCAGCCCCAGCATTTT.

This clonotype has just a few counts. The V call is TRBV5-1, the J call TRBJ2-5; D is tentatively TRBD1 or TRBD2 (5 bases each). Trimming stripped 5 bases from V and 3 bases from J, with 17 bases between. CDR1 is SGHRS, CDR2 YFSETQ, per germline. There are 15 residues in the CDR3. The CDR3 DNA reads TGCGCCAGCAGGAATGCCGGGACCTCGGAAGAGACCCAGTACTTC. It specifies CASRNAGTSEETQYF.

This clonotype was counted between two and nine times. The rearrangement links TRBV6-2 or TRBV6-3 to TRBJ2-3, with 8 positions matching TRBD2. V was clipped by 4 bases and J by 5 bases; unmatched bases: 11. The V gene's germline CDR1 is MNHEY and CDR2 SVGEGT. The CDR3 is 16 residues long. The CDR3 here is CASSFPGTSREDTQYF. CDR3 bases: TGTGCCAGCAGTTTTCCCGGGACTAGTCGGGAAGATACGCAGTATTTT.

The chain couples TRBV7-9 to TRBJ2-1; a possible D gene is TRBD2 (7 bases). The ends were cut back, 5 bases at V and 5 bases at J, with 16 bases in the middle. The germline V gene has CDR1 SEHNR and CDR2 FQNEAQ (reference sequence). This CDR3 is 15 amino acids long. CDR3 residues: CASSPRGGTDNEQFF. CDR3 bases: TGTGCCAGCAGCCCTAGGGGGGGGACGGACAATGAGCAGTTCTTC.

This clonotype was observed a handful of times. This chain joins TRBV29-1 and TRBJ1-2; perhaps TRBD1 as D (5 bases). The germline V gene encodes CDR1 SQVTM and CDR2 ANQGSEA. The CDR3 is 12 amino acids. V gave up 7 bases and J gave up 4 bases, with 13 bases separating them. The chain's CDR3 is CSAPRQSYGYTF. CDR3 bases: TGCAGCGCGCCTCGACAGTCCTATGGCTACACCTTC.

This clonotype turned up a few times. The chain employs TRBV5-1 and TRBJ2-3; D uncertain. V was trimmed by 4 bases and J by 4 bases, leaving 13 bases between them. CDR1 SGHRS and CDR2 YFSETQ come from the germline V gene. The CDR3 consists of 14 residues. The CDR3 DNA is TGCGCCAGCAGCGTGGCGCGGCTCGCAGATACGCAGTATTTT. It is translated as CASSVARLADTQYF.

This clonotype has a handful of counts. The chain employs TRBV4-2 and TRBJ2-2, with 8 bases matching TRBD2. J gave up 2 bases and V 3 bases, and 8 bases lay outside the gene matches. Per the germline V gene, CDR1 is LGHNA and CDR2 is YNFKEQ. The CDR3 length is 17 residues. In nucleotides, the CDR3 is TGTGCCAGCAGCCACAAAGAAGCGGGGGTAAACACCGGGGAGCTGTTTTTT. Amino acid sequence: CASSHKEAGVNTGELFF.

This chain joins TRBV10-2 and TRBJ1-2, with a tentative D call TRBD1 (6 bases). The CDR3 is 14 amino acids. Trimming took off 0 bases at V and 8 bases at J, with 13 bases between the two ends. The V gene's germline CDR1 is WSHSY and CDR2 SAAADI. CDR3 residues: CASSESRQGLGYTF. DNA for the CDR3: TGCGCCAGCAGTGAGTCGAGGCAGGGGCTCGGCTACACCTTC.

This clonotype was seen many times. The CDR3 protein is CSARDLAATYEQYF. The CDR3, as DNA: TGCAGTGCTAGAGATCTGGCGGCGACCTACGAGCAGTACTTC. V and J are TRBV20-1 and TRBJ2-7; D unresolved. CDR3 length: 14 amino acids. V was shortened by 0 bases and J by 2 bases, with 11 bases between the two germline ends. Germline V gene data show CDR1 as DFQATT and CDR2 as SNEGSKA (reference sequence).

This clonotype was detected only a few times. The V gene is TRBV20-1, the J gene TRBJ2-1; D ambiguous. The CDR3 sequence is 14 residues long. Germline values: CDR1 DFQATT, CDR2 SNEGSKA (reference sequence). V gave up 0 bases and J gave up 2 bases, with 8 bases separating them. This CDR3 is CSARDPTAYNEQFF. CDR3 nucleotide sequence: TGCAGTGCTAGAGATCCCACAGCCTACAATGAGCAGTTCTTC.

This clonotype has just a few counts. The J gene is TRBJ1-1, the V gene TRBV28, with D perhaps TRBD1 (5 bases). Germline V lookup: CDR1 MDHEN, CDR2 SYDVKM. This CDR3 has 16 residues. Trimming removed 3 bases at V and 5 bases at J, with 19 bases between. For the CDR3, the DNA is TGTGCCAGCAGTTTCGCAGTTGGGAGGGGCGAGACTGAAGCTTTCTTT. It specifies CASSFAVGRGETEAFF.

This rearrangement joins TRBV6-1 to TRBJ1-5; a weak D match, TRBD1 (6 bases). This CDR3 is 13 amino acids long. Germline CDR1 reads MNHNS; CDR2 reads SASEGT. V was cut by 1 base and J by 9 bases, with 10 bases left in between. The CDR3 sequence is CASSEDGGRPQHF. The DNA for the CDR3 is TGTGCCAGCAGTGAAGACGGGGGGCGGCCCCAGCATTTT.

The V call is TRBV7-2, the J call TRBJ2-7, with D possibly being TRBD2 (5 bases). The length of the CDR3 is 14 residues. The V and J ends lost 3 bases and 4 bases respectively, with 13 bases between them. CDR1 and CDR2 (germline): SGHTA, FQGNSA. CDR3 amino acids: CASSFGVGGYEQYV. The CDR3 DNA reads as TGTGCCAGCAGCTTCGGGGTCGGAGGTTACGAGCAGTACGTC.

The CDR3 nucleotides are TGTGCCAGCGGGTCCGGGACAGGTCGAGAGTACTTC. This translates into CASGSGTGREYF. V usage is TRBV5-4 and J usage is TRBJ2-7, with 8 bases aligning to TRBD1. Germline V gene lookup returns CDR1 SGHNT and CDR2 YYREEE (reference sequence). This CDR3 has 12 residues. J was trimmed by 11 bases and V by 7 bases; bases with no gene match: 11.

This clonotype showed up just a few times. CDR3 region: CASSYPRSGGPGTQYF. Written as DNA, the CDR3 is TGTGCCAGCAGTTACCCCCGGAGCGGGGGGCCGGGAACCCAGTACTTC. The chain links TRBV6-2 or TRBV6-3 to TRBJ2-5, with 9 bases fitting TRBD2. The CDR3 extends over 16 amino acids. J gave up 8 bases and V 2 bases, and 12 bases lay outside the gene matches. The germline gives CDR1 MNHEY, CDR2 SVGEGT.

With regard to this clonotype: With a much larger clone just one base away, this may be a read error. This rearrangement joins TRBV6-5 to TRBJ1-1; 8 nucleotides match TRBD1. Germline V CDR1 and CDR2: MNHEY, SVGAGI. CDR3 length: 12 amino acids. The J segment lost 5 bases and the V segment lost 6 bases, leaving 2 bases of the junction unmatched. The CDR3 here is CASRRDRTEAFF. The CDR3 DNA sequence: TGTGCCAGCAGGCGGGACAGGACTGAAGCTTTCTTT.